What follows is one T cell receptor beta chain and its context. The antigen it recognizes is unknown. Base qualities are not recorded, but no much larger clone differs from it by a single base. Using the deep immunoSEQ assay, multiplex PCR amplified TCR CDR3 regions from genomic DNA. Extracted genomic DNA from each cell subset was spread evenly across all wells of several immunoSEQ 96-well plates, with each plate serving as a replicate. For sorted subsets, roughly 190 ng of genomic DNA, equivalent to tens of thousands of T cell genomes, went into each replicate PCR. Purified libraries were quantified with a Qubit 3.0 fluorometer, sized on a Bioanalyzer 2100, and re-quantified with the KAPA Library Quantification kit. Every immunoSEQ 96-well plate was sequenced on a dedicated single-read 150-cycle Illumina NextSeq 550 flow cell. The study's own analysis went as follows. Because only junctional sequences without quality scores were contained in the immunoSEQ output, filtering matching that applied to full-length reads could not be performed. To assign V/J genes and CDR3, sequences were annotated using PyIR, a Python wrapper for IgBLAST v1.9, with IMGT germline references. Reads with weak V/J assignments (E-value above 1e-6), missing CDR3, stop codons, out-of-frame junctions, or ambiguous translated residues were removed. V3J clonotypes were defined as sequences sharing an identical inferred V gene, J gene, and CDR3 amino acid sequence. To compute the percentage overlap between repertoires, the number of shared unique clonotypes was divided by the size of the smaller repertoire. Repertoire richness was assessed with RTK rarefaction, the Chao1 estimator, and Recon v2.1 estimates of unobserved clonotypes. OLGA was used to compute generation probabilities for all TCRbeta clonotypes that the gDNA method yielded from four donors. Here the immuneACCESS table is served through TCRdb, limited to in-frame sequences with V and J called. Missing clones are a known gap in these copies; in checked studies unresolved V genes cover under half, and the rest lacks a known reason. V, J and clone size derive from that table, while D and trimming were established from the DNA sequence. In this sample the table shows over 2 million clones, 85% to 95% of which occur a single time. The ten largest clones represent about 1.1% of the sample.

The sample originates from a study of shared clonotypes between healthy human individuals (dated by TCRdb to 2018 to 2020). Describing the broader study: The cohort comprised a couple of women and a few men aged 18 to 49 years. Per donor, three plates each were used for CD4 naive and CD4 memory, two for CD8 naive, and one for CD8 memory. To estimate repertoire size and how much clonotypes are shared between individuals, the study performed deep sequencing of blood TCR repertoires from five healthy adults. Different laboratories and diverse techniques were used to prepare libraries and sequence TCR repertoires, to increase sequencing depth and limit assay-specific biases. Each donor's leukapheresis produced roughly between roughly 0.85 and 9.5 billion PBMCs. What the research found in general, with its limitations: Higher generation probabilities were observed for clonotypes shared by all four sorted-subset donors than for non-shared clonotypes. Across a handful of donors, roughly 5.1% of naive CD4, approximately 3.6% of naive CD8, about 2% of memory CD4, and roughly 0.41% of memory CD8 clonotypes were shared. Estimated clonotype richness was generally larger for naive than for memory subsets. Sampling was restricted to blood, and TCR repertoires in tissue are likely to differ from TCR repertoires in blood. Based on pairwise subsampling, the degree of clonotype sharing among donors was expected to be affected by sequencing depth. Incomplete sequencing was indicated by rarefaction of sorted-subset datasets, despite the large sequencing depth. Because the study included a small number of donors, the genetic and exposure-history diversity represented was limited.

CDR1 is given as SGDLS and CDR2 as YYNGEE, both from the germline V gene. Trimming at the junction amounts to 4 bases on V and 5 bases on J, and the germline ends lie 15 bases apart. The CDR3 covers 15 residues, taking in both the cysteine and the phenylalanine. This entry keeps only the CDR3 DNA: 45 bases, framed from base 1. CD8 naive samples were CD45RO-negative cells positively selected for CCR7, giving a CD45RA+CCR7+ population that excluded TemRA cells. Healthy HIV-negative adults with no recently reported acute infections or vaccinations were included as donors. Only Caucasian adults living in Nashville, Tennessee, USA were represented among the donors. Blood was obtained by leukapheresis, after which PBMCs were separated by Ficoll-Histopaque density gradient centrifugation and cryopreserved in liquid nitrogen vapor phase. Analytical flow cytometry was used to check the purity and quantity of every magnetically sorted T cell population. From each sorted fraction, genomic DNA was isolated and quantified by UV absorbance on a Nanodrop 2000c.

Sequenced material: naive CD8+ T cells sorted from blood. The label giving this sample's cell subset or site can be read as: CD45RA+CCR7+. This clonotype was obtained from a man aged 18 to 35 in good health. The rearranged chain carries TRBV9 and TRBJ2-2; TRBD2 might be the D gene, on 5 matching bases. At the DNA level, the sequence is TGTGCCAGCAGCCTATTCAGCGGACCGACCGGGGAGCTGTTTTTT. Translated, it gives CASSLFSGPTGELFF.